This T cell receptor beta chain was documented in a study of T cell clones after liver transplantation. Study in general: Patients counted as tolerant after at least one year off all immunosuppression, enzymes not exceeding twice normal.

Overall study findings and caveats: Compared with third party-reactive sequences, donor-reactive ones declined more, independent of withdrawal success.

Method: immunoSEQ multiplex PCR; TCRdb's copy keeps in-frame clones and lacks some. Counted here are 65,000 to 80,000 clones, approximately 87% occurring once; the ten biggest clones make up 2.5% to 3%. The ends were cut back, 6 bases at V and 0 bases at J, with 2 bases in the middle. CDR3 size: 11 residues. In germline, CDR1 is MNHEY, CDR2 SVGAGI. This clone appeared once. The antigen remains undetermined. Thawed unstimulated PBMCs were FACS-sorted by CD3, CD4 and CD8 into two populations. This rearrangement joins TRBV6-5 to TRBJ1-2; D is unresolved. This sequence was found in a human patient who received a liver transplant. Some of these T cells may belong to the graft donor. Sequencing used CD4+ T cells from blood, obtained at the 22-month timepoint. The CDR3 bases are TGTGCCAGCAGCTCTAACTATGGCTACACCTTC. Protein sequence: CASSSNYGYTF.